Here is one T cell receptor beta chain with its context. These data belong to a study of cytomegalovirus exposure and HLA in healthy donors. Primers: 60 Vbeta forward and 13 Jbeta reverse. TCRdb's table, derived via immunoSEQ multiplex PCR, lists solely in-frame clones and lacks some. The sample lists fewer than 250,000 clones, about four fifths occurring once. Germline V gene lookup returns CDR1 MNHNS and CDR2 SASEGT. Trimming took 7 bases from V and 10 from J; bases not matched to a gene: 6. This CDR3 contains 14 residues. The sample consisted of PBMCs. The receptor was isolated from a woman in her 30s in good health and CMV-seropositive. The chain joins TRBV6-1 to TRBJ2-1; 14 nucleotides line up with TRBD2. CDR3 bases: TGTGCCAGCACGGGACTAGCGGGAGATAGCGAGCAGTTCTTC. Translated: CASTGLAGDSEQFF.